A selection of T cell receptor beta chains follows, all from one sample in a study of T-cell reconstitution after alpha-beta-depleted transplantation in children. TCRdb independently ran MiXCR on the PCR reads; one entry per CDR3 protein. The sample includes 450,000 to 600,000 distinct CDR3 sequences, 15% to 20% seen only once; the top ten take about 3.1%. Sequencing was performed on PBMCs from the stem cell graft donor, taken from the stem cell graft. The receptors shown here come from a human donor who donated a stem cell graft to a child with acute lymphoblastic leukemia. Both conserved end residues are part of each CDR3. The order of the fields is clone size, D gene, V gene, J gene, CDR3 DNA, CDR3 protein. A D gene is named only where the DNA matches it firmly. Not all rows give a size; the values are once, few, many and, for expanded clones, a class.

abundance: few; d_gene: NA; v_gene: TRBV6-5; j_gene: TRBJ1-2; CDR3nt: TGTGCCAGCAGTCCCCCGGGGGCCTACTATGGCTACACCTTC; CDR3aa: CASSPPGAYYGYTF
abundance: NA; d_gene: NA; v_gene: TRBV12-3/TRBV12-4; j_gene: TRBJ2-7; CDR3nt: TGTGCCAGCAGTGATACCGGGACGCCCGCCTACGAGCAGTACTTC; CDR3aa: CASSDTGTPAYEQYF
abundance: once; d_gene: NA; v_gene: TRBV7-9; j_gene: TRBJ1-1; CDR3nt: TGTGCCAGCAGCTTAGAGAGGGCCAGCGGGGAGGCTTTCTTT; CDR3aa: CASSLERASGEAFF
abundance: NA; d_gene: NA; v_gene: TRBV20-1; j_gene: TRBJ2-1; CDR3nt: TGCAGTGCTAGGGATATGACTAGTCCTACGGATGAGCAGTTCTTC; CDR3aa: CSARDMTSPTDEQFF
abundance: NA; d_gene: TRBD1; v_gene: TRBV25-1; j_gene: TRBJ2-7; CDR3nt: TGTGCCAGCAGCGGAGGGACAGGTCCGTTTTACGAGCAGTACTTC; CDR3aa: CASSGGTGPFYEQYF
abundance: NA; d_gene: NA; v_gene: TRBV12-3/TRBV12-4; j_gene: TRBJ1-5; CDR3nt: TGTGCCAGCAGCTTAGGGCGCTTGGTTAATAGCAATCAGCCCCAGCATTTT; CDR3aa: CASSLGRLVNSNQPQHF
abundance: NA; d_gene: NA; v_gene: TRBV27; j_gene: TRBJ2-1; CDR3nt: TGTGCCAGCAGTTTGTCCCGCATTGAGCAGTTCTTC; CDR3aa: CASSLSRIEQFF
abundance: few; d_gene: NA; v_gene: TRBV28; j_gene: TRBJ2-1; CDR3nt: TGTGCCAGCAGCCTCCGGGGCGCAGAGCAGTTCTTC; CDR3aa: CASSLRGAEQFF
abundance: NA; d_gene: NA; v_gene: TRBV6-1; j_gene: TRBJ1-6; CDR3nt: TGTGCCAGCAGCCCGAGACAGTCCAGCTCCTATAATTCACCCCTCCACTTT; CDR3aa: CASSPRQSSSYNSPLHF
abundance: few; d_gene: TRBD1; v_gene: TRBV7-9; j_gene: TRBJ2-1; CDR3nt: TGTGCCAGCAGGAAACAGGGGAGCTCCTACAATGAGCAGTTCTTC; CDR3aa: CASRKQGSSYNEQFF
abundance: NA; d_gene: NA; v_gene: TRBV7-9; j_gene: TRBJ1-6; CDR3nt: TGTGCCAGCAGCTCCGAATATTCACCCCTCCACTTT; CDR3aa: CASSSEYSPLHF
abundance: NA; d_gene: NA; v_gene: TRBV20-1; j_gene: TRBJ2-3; CDR3nt: TGCAGTGCTAGAGATCCGAGTCACCCAACAGATACGCAGTATTTT; CDR3aa: CSARDPSHPTDTQYF
abundance: NA; d_gene: NA; v_gene: TRBV9; j_gene: TRBJ2-7; CDR3nt: TGTGCCAGCGGCGGGACGGCTAAGTACGAGCAGTACTTC; CDR3aa: CASGGTAKYEQYF
abundance: many; d_gene: NA; v_gene: TRBV5-1; j_gene: TRBJ2-1; CDR3nt: TGCGCCAGCAGCCAGGGGTCCTACAATGAGCAGTTCTTC; CDR3aa: CASSQGSYNEQFF
abundance: NA; d_gene: TRBD2; v_gene: TRBV6-1; j_gene: TRBJ2-1; CDR3nt: TGTGCCACCACCTACGGGACTAGCAGCAATGAGCAGTTCTTC; CDR3aa: CATTYGTSSNEQFF
abundance: NA; d_gene: NA; v_gene: TRBV11-2; j_gene: TRBJ2-1; CDR3nt: TGTGCCAGCAGCTTAAATGCCGGGGTTGGGAAACCTGAGCAGTTCTTC; CDR3aa: CASSLNAGVGKPEQFF
abundance: NA; d_gene: NA; v_gene: TRBV7-3; j_gene: TRBJ2-6; CDR3nt: TGTGCCAGCAGCTTCCAGACGTCTGTATCTGGGGCCAACGTCCTGACTTTC; CDR3aa: CASSFQTSVSGANVLTF
abundance: few; d_gene: NA; v_gene: TRBV5-1; j_gene: TRBJ2-3; CDR3nt: TGCGCCAGCAGTTTCACCTCCTACACAGATACGCAGTATTTT; CDR3aa: CASSFTSYTDTQYF